This T cell receptor (beta chain) was retrieved from a study of blood T cell repertoires in COVID-19. Some clones are missing from TCRdb's copy, which holds only in-frame ones; the method was immunoSEQ multiplex PCR. The sample includes 200,000 to 250,000 clones, about 89% of them seen just once. V dropped 0 bases and J dropped 2 bases, with 11 bases sitting between them. The CDR3 contains 16 residues. Germline-derived CDR1 and CDR2 are LNHDA and SQIVND (reference sequence). In terms of age and location, participants ranged from roughly 18 to 95 years and lived in 24 US areas. Participant-reported clinical history was the basis for cohort assignment. This clone was detected once.

This TCR was recovered from a woman aged 30 to 39 who had recovered from COVID-19. The chain employs TRBV19 and TRBJ2-1, with D perhaps matching TRBD2 (6 bases). Sequenced input: PBMCs or T cells enriched from blood (not recorded which). CDR3 sequence (DNA): TGTGCCAGTAGTATAGATGACCCGGGGGCCTACAATGAGCAGTTCTTC. Translation gives CASSIDDPGAYNEQFF. Full variable domain (outside the CDR3, taken from reference TRBV19 and TRBJ2-1): DGGITQSPKYLFRKEGQNVTLSCEQNLNHDAMYWYRQDPGQGLRLIYYSQIVNDFQKGDIAEGYSVSREKKESFPLTVTSAQKNPTAFYLCASSIDDPGAYNEQFFGPGTRLTVL.